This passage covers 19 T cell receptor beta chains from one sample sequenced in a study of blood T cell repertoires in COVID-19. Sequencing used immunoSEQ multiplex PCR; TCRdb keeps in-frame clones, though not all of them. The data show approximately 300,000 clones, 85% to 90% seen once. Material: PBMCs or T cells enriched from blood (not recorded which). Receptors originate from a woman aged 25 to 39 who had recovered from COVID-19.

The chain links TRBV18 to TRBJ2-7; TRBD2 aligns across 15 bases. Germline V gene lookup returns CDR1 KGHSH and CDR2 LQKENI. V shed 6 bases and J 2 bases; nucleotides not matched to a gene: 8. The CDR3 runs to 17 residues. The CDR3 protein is CASSGGLAGGRAYEQYF. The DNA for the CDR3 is TGTGCCAGCTCGGGCGGACTAGCGGGAGGGAGGGCCTACGAGCAGTACTTC.

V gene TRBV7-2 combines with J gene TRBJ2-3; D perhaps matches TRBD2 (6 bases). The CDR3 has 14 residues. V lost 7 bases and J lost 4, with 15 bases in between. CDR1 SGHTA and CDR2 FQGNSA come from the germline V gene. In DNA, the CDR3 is TGTGCCAGCACGAGTGGAGGGTGGGCAGATACGCAGTATTTT. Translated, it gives CASTSGGWADTQYF.

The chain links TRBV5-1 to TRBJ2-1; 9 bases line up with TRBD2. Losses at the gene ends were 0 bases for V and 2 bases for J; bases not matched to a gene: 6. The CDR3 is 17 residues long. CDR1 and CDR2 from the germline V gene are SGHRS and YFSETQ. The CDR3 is CASSLANLAGAYNEQFF. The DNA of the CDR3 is TGCGCCAGCAGCTTGGCTAATTTAGCGGGAGCCTACAATGAGCAGTTCTTC.

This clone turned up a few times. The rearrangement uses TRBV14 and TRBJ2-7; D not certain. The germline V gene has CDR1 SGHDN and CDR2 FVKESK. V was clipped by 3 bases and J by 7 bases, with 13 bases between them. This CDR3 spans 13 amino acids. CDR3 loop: CASSQDSNGEQYF. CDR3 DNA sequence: TGTGCCAGCAGCCAGGATTCGAACGGGGAGCAGTACTTC.

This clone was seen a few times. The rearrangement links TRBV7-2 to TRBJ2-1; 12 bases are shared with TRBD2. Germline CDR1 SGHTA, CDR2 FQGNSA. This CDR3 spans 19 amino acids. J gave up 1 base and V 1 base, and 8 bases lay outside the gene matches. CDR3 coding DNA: TGTGCCAGCAGCTTAGGATCCCGGACTAGCGGGACATCCTACAATGAGCAGTTCTTC. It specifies CASSLGSRTSGTSYNEQFF.

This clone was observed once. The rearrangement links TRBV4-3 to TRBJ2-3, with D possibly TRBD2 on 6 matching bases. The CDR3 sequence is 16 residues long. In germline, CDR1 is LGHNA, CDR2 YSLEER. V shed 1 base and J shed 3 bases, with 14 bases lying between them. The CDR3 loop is CASSQGSGSRTDTQYF. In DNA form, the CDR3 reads TGCGCCAGCAGCCAAGGGAGCGGGTCACGTACAGATACGCAGTATTTT.

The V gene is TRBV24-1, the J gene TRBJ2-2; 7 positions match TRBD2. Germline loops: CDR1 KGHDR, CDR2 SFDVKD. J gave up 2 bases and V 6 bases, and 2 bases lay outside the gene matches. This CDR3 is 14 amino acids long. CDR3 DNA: TGTGCCACCAGTCCTAGCGGTAACACCGGGGAGCTGTTTTTT. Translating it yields CATSPSGNTGELFF.

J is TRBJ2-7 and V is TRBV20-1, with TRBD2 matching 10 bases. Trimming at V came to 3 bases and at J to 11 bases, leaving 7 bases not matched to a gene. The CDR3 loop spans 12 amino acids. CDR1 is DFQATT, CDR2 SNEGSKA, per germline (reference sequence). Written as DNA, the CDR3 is TGCAGTGCTAGTCCTAGCGGGAGTGGGAAGTACTTC. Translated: CSASPSGSGKYF.

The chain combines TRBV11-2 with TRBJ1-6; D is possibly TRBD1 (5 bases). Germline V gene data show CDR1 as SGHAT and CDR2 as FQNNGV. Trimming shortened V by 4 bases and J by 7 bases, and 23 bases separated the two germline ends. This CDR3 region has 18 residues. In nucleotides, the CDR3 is TGTGCCAGCAGCTCCCCACTAAGAGACAGTTTTGAAAATTCACCCCTCCACTTT. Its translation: CASSSPLRDSFENSPLHF.

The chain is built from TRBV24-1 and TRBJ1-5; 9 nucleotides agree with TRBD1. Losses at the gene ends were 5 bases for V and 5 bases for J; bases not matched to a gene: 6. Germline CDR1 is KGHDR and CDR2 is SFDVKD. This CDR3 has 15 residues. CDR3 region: CATSAGQGSDQPQHF. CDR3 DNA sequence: TGTGCCACCAGTGCTGGACAGGGGTCCGATCAGCCCCAGCATTTT.

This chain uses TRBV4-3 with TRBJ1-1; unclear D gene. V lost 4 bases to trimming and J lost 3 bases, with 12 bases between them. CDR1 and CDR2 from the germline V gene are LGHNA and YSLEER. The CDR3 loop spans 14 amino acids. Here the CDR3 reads CASSPRLRDTEAFF. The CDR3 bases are TGCGCCAGCAGCCCCCGTCTCCGGGACACTGAAGCTTTCTTT.

The CDR3 is CASTPPSSNEQFF. Here the CDR3 DNA reads TGTGCCAGCACGCCGCCTAGCAGCAATGAGCAGTTCTTC. The rearrangement joins TRBV7-9 to TRBJ2-1, with a tentative D call TRBD2 (5 bases). Germline values: CDR1 SEHNR, CDR2 FQNEAQ (reference sequence). V was pared by 7 bases and J by 6 bases, with 13 bases between. This CDR3 has 13 residues.

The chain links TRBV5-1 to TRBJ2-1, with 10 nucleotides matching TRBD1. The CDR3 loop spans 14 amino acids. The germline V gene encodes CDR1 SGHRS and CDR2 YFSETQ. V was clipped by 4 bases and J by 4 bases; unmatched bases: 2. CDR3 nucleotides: TGCGCCAGCAGCCTGGGACAGGGGTACAATGAGCAGTTCTTC. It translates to CASSLGQGYNEQFF.

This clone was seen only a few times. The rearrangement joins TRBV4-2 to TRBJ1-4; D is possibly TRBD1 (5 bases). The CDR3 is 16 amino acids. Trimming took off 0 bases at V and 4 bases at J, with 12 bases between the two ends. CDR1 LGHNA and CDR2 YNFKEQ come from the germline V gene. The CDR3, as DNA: TGTGCCAGCAGCCAAGATGGCCGGGGGGGTAATGAAAAACTGTTTTTT. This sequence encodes CASSQDGRGGNEKLFF.

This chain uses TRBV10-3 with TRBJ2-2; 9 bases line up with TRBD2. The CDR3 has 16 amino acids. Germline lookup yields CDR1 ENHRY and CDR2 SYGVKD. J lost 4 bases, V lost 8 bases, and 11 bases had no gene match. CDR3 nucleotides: TGTGCCATCGGCGGGAGGGCGGTCGGTGGCACCGGGGAGCTGTTTTTT. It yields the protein CAIGGRAVGGTGELFF.

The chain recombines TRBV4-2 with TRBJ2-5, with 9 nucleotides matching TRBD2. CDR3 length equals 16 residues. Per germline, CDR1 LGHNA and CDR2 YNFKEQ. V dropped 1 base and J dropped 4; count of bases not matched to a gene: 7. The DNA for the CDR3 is TGTGCCAGCAGCCAAGGGCTAGCGGGACTTGCAGAGACCCAGTACTTC. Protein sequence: CASSQGLAGLAETQYF.

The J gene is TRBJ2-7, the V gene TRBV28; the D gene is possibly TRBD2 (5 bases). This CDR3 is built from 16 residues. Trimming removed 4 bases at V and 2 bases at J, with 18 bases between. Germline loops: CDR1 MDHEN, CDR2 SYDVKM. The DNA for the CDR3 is TGTGCCAGCAGTTCCTTAAAATGGACTGTAGCCTACGAGCAGTACTTC. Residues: CASSSLKWTVAYEQYF.

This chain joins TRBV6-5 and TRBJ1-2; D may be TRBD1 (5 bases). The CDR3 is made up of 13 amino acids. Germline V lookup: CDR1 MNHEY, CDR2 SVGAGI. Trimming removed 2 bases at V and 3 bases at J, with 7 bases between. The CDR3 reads CASSYRGHYGYTF. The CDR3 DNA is TGTGCCAGCAGTTACAGGGGCCACTATGGCTACACCTTC.

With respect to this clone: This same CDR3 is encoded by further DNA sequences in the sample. The CDR3 DNA reads as TGTGCCAGCAGTTTAACAGGGGAGACTGAAGCTTTCTTT. This codes for CASSLTGETEAFF. V usage is TRBV27 and J usage is TRBJ1-1; 7 bases are a match to TRBD1. Germline V lookup: CDR1 MNHEY, CDR2 SMNVEV (reference sequence). This CDR3 is 13 amino acids long. V gave up 2 bases and J gave up 5 bases; unmatched junction bases: 2.